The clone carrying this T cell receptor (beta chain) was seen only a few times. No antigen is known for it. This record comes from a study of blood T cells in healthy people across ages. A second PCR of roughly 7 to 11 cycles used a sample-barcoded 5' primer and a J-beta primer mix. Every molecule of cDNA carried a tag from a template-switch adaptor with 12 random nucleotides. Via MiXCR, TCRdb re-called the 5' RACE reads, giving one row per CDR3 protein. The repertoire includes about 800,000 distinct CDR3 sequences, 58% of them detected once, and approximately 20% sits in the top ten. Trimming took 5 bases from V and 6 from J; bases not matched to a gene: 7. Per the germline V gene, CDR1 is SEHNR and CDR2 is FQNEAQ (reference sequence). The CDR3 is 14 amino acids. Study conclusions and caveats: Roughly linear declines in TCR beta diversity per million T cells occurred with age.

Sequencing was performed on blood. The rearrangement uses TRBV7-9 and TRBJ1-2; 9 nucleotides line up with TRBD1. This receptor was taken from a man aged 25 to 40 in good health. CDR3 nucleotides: TGTGCCAGCAGCCAACGACAGGGGGAAGATGGCTACACCTTC. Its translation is CASSQRQGEDGYTF.